The entry that follows covers one T cell receptor (beta chain) sequence. Its antigen is unidentified. These data come from a study of blood T cells in healthy people across ages. This CDR3 region has 13 residues. Germline-derived CDR1 and CDR2 are SQVTM and ANQGSEA. V dropped 6 bases and J dropped 4; count of bases not matched to a gene: 6. Then a second PCR, running about 7 to 11 cycles, was carried out with a sample-barcoded 5' primer and a J-beta primer mix. In TCRdb, the 5' RACE reads were re-called with MiXCR into one record per CDR3 protein. The data contain 550,000 to 600,000 distinct CDR3 sequences, roughly a quarter of them seen just once; the ten biggest clones take up around a sixth. General study points: There were more naive CD4+ cells and higher diversity in long-lived donors than in aged donors.

This chain uses TRBV29-1 with TRBJ1-1; TRBD1 matches at 9 bases. The receptor was derived from a woman aged 70-85 years in good health. The sample taken for sequencing was blood. As DNA, the CDR3 is TGCAGCGTCGCCCGGGACAGGGCCACTGAAGCTTTCTTT. This translates into CSVARDRATEAFF.